The entry that follows covers one TCR beta chain sequence. Its matching antigen is unknown. A junction boundary mismatches the germline segment, possibly from a read error. TCR beta cDNA was reverse-transcribed from 500 to 550 ng of total RNA. The reaction used a constant-region primer and ProtoScript II reverse transcriptase. Employing slightly modified ARM-PCR, three nested multiplex PCR rounds were run, and these gave rise to the TCR beta libraries. A C-beta reverse primer was combined with TRBV1-TRBV30 forward primers in the first two PCR rounds, and each round had approximately 10 cycles. TCRdb processed the multiplex PCR reads anew with MiXCR; each CDR3 protein has one entry. Seen here are 330,000 or so distinct CDR3 sequences, 65% observed once, and the top ten hold about 6%. Germline-derived CDR1 and CDR2 are SGHKS and YYEKEE (reference sequence). There are 15 residues in the CDR3. Germline DNA was also extracted, and blood RNA was taken from unsorted whole blood.

This sample was taken from a study of tumor-infiltrating lymphocytes in primary liver carcinoma. Overall study: Staging placed the tumors at T1-T3 N0M0, and they measured about 4.2 to 10 cm across. Whole-study findings and limits: Pairs of tumor regions overlapped more than tumor-adjacent and tumor-blood pairs did. When set against blood, tumors had a significantly higher top-250-clone fraction (p = 0.039).

V usage is TRBV5-5 and J usage is TRBJ2-1, with a tentative D call TRBD1 (5 bases). Sequences were obtained from peripheral blood. This clonotype was sampled from a man aged 35 to 55 with primary liver carcinoma and hepatitis B virus infection. The CDR3 bases are TGTGTCAGCAGCCTCGTGGCAGGGCTACACAATGAGCAGTTATTC. It yields the protein CVSSLVAGLHNEQLF.